This T cell receptor (beta chain) was obtained from a study of CD8+ T cells in alopecia areata. cDNA reverse transcribed from extracted RNA served as the sequencing template. Assay: immunoSEQ multiplex PCR; the TCRdb copy retains only in-frame clones and omits some. The sample has 110,000 or so clones, roughly three fifths seen once. Treatment described: oral pan-JAK inhibitor, 5-10 mg twice daily. Peripheral blood, together with lesional scalp punch biopsies, was collected from alopecia areata patients. In the case of this clone: The target antigen is unknown.

This CDR3 is built from 14 residues. The germline V and J ends were trimmed by 8 bases and 2 bases, with 13 bases remaining between them. Germline loops: CDR1 ENHRY, CDR2 SYGVKD. Findings of the study overall: It was observed that many expanded lesional clones persisted in scalp and blood during tofacitinib.

Sequencing used CD4+ T cells sorted from blood, obtained at week 24, from a patient treated with tofacitinib. The source of this sequence is a human donor with alopecia areata. The V and J genes are TRBV10-3 and TRBJ1-5; D perhaps matches TRBD1 (5 bases). CDR3 amino acids: CAIGAIRGNQPQHF. The CDR3 DNA reads TGTGCCATCGGGGCGATCCGGGGCAATCAGCCCCAGCATTTT.